This T cell receptor (beta chain) was identified in a study of cytomegalovirus exposure and HLA in healthy donors. General observations from the study: Earlier analysis yielded a pattern in which most TCR beta V segments were productive about 90% or about 30% of the time.

Comment on this clone: As yet, its antigen is unknown.

The study ran its PCR with 60 Vbeta and 13 Jbeta primers. Sequencing used immunoSEQ multiplex PCR; TCRdb keeps in-frame clones, though not all of them. This sample lists about 70,000 clones; its ten largest clones have 2.4%. The sequenced sample consisted of PBMCs. The sequence was collected from a female donor in good health and CMV-seropositive.

The CDR3, as DNA: TGTGCCAGCAGTTTCCCCTCGAACACCGGGGAGCTGTTTTTT. Translated, it gives CASSFPSNTGELFF. The chain has TRBV28 and TRBJ2-2, with D unresolved. The CDR3 is 14 residues long. V was trimmed by 3 bases and J by 0 bases, leaving 5 bases between them. Germline CDR1 is MDHEN and CDR2 is SYDVKM.